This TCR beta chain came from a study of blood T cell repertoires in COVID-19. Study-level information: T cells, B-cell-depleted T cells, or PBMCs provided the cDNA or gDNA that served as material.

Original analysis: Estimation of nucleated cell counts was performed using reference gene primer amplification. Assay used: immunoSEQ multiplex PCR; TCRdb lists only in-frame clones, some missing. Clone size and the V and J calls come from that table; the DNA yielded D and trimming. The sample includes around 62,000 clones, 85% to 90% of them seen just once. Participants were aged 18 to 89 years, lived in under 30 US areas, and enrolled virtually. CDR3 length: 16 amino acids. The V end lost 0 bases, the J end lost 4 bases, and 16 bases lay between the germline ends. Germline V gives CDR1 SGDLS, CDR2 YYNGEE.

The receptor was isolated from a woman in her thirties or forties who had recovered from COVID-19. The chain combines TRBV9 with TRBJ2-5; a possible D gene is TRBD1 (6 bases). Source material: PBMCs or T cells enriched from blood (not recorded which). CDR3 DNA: TGTGCCAGCAGCGTAGGGGAAATTGGGGGCCGAGAGACCCAGTACTTC. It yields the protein CASSVGEIGGRETQYF. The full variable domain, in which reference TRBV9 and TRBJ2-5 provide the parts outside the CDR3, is DSGVTQTPKHLITATGQRVTLRCSPRSGDLSVYWYQQSLDQGLQFLIQYYNGEERAKGNILERFSAQQFPDLHSELNLSSLELGDSALYFCASSVGEIGGRETQYFGPGTRLLVL.